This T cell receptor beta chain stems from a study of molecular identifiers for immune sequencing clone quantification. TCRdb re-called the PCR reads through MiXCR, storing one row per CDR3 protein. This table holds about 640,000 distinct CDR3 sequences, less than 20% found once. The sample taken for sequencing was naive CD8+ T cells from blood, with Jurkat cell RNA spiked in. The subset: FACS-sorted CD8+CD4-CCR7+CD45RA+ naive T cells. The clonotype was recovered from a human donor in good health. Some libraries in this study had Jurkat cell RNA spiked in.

The CDR3 nucleotides read TGTGCCAGCAGGTACGGGACCAGAGCTTTCTTT. Its translation is CASRYGTRAFF. The chain combines TRBV3-1 with TRBJ1-1; D might be TRBD1 (5 bases). This CDR3 comprises 11 residues. Per the germline V gene, CDR1 is LGHDT and CDR2 is YNNKEL (reference sequence). V was clipped by 6 bases and J by 10 bases, with 12 bases between them.